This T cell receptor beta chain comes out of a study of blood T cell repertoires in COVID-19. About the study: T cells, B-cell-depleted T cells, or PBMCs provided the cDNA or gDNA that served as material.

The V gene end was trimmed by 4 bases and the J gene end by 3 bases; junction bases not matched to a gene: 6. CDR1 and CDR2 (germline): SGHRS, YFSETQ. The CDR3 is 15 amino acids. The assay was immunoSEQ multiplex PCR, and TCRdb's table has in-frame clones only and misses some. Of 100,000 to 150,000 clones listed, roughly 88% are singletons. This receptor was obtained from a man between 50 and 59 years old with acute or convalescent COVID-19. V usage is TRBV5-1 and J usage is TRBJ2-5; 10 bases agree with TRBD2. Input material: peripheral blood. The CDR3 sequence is CASSLQGTSEETQYF. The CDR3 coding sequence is TGCGCCAGCAGCCTTCAGGGGACTAGCGAAGAGACCCAGTACTTC.